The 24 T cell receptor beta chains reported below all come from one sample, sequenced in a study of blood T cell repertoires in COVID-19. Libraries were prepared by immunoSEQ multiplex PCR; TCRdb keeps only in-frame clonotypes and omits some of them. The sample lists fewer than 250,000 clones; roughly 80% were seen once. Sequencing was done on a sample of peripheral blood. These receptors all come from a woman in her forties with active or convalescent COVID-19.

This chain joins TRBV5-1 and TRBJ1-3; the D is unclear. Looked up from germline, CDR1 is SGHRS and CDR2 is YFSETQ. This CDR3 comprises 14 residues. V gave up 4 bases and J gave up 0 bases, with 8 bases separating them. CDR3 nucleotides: TGCGCCAGCAGCGGCGGAGACTCTGGAAACACCATATATTTT. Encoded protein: CASSGGDSGNTIYF.

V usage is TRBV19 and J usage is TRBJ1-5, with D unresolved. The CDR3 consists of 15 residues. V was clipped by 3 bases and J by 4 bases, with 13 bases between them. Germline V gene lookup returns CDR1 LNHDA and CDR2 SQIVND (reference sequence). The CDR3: CASSIGPGNNQPQHF. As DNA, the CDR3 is TGTGCCAGTAGTATCGGACCGGGGAATAATCAGCCCCAGCATTTT.

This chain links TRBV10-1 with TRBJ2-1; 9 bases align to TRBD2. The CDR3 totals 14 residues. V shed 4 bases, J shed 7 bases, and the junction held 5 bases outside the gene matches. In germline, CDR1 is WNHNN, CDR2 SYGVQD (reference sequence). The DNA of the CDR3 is TGCGCCAGCAGTGGCGGGAGGGCCAGGAATGAGCAGTTCTTC. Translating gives CASSGGRARNEQFF.

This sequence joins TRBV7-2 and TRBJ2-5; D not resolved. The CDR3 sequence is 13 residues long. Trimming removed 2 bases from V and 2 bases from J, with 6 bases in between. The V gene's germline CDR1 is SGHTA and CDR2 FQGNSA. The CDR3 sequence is CASSLQVQETQYF. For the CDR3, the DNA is TGTGCCAGCAGCTTACAGGTTCAAGAGACCCAGTACTTC.

In nucleotides, the CDR3 is TGTGCCACCTTTCGACCGCAGGGATCTGCTCACTATGGCTACACCTTC. It specifies CATFRPQGSAHYGYTF. This chain links TRBV19 with TRBJ1-2, with D possibly being TRBD1 (5 bases). The CDR3 totals 16 residues. Trimming removed 10 bases at V and 3 bases at J, with 24 bases between. Germline CDR1 and CDR2: LNHDA and SQIVND (reference sequence).

CDR3 in DNA: TGTGCCAGCAGTTTACCGGGTTCTAACTATGGCTACACCTTC. Amino acids: CASSLPGSNYGYTF. The chain has TRBV28 and TRBJ1-2, with D unclear. CDR3 length equals 14 residues. The V end lost 2 bases, the J end lost 0 bases, and 7 bases lay between the germline ends. From germline, CDR1 is MDHEN and CDR2 SYDVKM.

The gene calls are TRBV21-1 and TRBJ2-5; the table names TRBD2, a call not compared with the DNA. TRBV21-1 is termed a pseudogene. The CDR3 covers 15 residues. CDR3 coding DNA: TGTGCCACAACGACCGATAGCGGGCCAAGAGAGACCCAGTACTTC. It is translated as CATTTDSGPRETQYF.

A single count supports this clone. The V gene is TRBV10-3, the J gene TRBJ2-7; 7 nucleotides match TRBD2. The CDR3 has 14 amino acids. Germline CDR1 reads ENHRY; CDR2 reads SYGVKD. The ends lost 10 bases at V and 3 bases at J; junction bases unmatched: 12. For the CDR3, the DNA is TGTGCCACAGGGAGCAGCGGGGATCACTACGAGCAGTACTTC. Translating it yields CATGSSGDHYEQYF.

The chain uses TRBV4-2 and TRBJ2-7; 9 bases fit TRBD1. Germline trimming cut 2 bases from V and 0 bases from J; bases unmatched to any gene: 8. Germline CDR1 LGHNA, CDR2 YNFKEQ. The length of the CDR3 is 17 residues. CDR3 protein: CASSQPGQGRISYEQYF. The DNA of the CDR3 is TGTGCCAGCAGCCAACCGGGACAGGGCCGAATCTCCTACGAGCAGTACTTC.

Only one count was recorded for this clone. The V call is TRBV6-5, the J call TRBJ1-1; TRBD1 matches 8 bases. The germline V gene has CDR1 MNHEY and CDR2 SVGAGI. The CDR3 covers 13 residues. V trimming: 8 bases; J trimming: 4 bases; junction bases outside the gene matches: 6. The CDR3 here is CASLRDRLTEAFF. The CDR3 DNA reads TGTGCCAGCCTCAGGGACAGGCTCACTGAAGCTTTCTTT.

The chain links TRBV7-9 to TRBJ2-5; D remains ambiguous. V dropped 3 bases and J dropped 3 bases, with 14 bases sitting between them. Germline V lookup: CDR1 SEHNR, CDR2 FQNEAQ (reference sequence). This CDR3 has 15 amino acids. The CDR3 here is CASSLETLAKETQYF. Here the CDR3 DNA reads TGTGCCAGCAGCTTGGAGACGCTGGCCAAAGAGACCCAGTACTTC.

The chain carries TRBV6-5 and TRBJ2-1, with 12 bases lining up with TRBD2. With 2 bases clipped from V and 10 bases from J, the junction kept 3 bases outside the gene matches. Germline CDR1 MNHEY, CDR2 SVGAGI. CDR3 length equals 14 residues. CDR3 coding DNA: TGTGCCAGCAGTTACGTTGGACTAGCGGGAGAGCAGTTCTTC. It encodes CASSYVGLAGEQFF.

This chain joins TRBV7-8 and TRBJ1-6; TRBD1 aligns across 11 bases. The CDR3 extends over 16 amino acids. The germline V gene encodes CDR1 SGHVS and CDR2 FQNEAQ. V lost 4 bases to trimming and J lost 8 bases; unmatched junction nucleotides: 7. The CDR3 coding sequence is TGTGCCAGCAGCTCCCGGGACAGGGGGTCGGATTCACCCCTCCACTTT. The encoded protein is CASSSRDRGSDSPLHF.

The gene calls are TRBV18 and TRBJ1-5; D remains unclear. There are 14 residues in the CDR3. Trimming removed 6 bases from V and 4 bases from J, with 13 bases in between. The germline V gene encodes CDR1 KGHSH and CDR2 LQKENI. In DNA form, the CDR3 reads TGTGCCAGCTCGCGTAAGGCGGGTAATCAGCCCCAGCATTTT. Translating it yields CASSRKAGNQPQHF.

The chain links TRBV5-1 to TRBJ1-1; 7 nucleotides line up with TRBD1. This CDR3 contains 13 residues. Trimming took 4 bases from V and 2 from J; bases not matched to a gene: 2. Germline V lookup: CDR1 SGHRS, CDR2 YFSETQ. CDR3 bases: TGCGCCAGCAGCGGACAGGATAACACTGAAGCTTTCTTT. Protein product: CASSGQDNTEAFF.

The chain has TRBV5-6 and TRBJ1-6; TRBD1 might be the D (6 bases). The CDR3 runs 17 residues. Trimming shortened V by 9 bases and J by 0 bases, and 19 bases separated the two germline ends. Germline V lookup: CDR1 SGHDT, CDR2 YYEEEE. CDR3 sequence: CATPTERGGSYNSPLHF. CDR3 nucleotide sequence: TGTGCCACCCCTACCGAGAGGGGGGGCTCCTATAATTCACCCCTCCACTTT.

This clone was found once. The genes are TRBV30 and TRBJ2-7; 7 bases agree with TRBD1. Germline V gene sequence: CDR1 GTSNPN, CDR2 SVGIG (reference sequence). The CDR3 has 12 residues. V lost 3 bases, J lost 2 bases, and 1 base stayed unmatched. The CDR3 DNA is TGTGCCTGGAGGGGACAGCCCTACGAGCAGTACTTC. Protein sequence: CAWRGQPYEQYF. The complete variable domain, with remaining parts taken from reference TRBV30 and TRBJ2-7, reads SQTIHQWPATLVQPVGSPLSLECTVEGTSNPNLYWYRQAAGRGLQLLFYSVGIGQISSEVPQNLSASRPQDRQFILSSKKLLLSDSGFYLCAWRGQPYEQYFGPGTRLTVT.

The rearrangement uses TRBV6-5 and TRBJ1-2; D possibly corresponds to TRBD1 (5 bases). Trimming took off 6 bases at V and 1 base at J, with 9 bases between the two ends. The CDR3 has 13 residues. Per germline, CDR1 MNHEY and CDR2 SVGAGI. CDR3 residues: CASSPRVNYGYTF. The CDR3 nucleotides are TGTGCCAGCAGCCCCAGGGTTAACTATGGCTACACCTTC.

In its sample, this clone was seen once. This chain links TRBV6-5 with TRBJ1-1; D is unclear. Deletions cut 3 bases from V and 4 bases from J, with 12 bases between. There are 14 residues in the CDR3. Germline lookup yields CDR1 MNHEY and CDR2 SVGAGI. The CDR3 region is CASSYRGLGTEAFF. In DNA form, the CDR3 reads TGTGCCAGCAGTTATCGGGGATTGGGCACTGAAGCTTTCTTT.

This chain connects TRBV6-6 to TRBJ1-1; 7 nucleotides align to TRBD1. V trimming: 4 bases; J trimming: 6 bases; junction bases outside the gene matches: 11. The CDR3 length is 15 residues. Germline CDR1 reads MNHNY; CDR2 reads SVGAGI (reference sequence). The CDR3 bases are TGTGCCAGCAGTTCCTCGGACAGGCGCGGGGCTGAAGCTTTCTTT. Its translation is CASSSSDRRGAEAFF.

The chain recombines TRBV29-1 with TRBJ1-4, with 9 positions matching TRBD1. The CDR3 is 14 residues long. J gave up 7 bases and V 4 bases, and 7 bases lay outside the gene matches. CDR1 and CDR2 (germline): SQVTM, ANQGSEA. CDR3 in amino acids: CSVGPQGAGEKLFF. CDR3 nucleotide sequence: TGCAGCGTTGGACCACAGGGGGCTGGTGAAAAACTGTTTTTT.

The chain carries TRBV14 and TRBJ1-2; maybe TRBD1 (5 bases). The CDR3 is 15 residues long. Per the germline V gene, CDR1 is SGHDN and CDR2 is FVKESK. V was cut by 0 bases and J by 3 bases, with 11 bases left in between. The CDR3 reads CASSQDRGDYYGYTF. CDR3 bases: TGTGCCAGCAGCCAAGATCGGGGGGACTACTATGGCTACACCTTC.

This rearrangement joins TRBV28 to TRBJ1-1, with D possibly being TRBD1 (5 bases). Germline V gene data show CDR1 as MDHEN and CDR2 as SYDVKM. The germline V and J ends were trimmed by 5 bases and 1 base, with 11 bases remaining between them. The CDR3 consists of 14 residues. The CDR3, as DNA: TGTGCCAGCAGTATCAGGGTTACGAACACTGAAGCTTTCTTT. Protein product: CASSIRVTNTEAFF.

The CDR3 nucleotides read TGTGCCAGCAGCTTAGGACTAGCGGGGGGGATAATTACCTACGAGCAGTACTTC. Translation gives CASSLGLAGGIITYEQYF. This chain joins TRBV7-9 and TRBJ2-7, with TRBD2 identical over 14 bases. V was clipped by 1 base and J by 2 bases; unmatched bases: 7. Germline V CDR1 and CDR2: SEHNR, FQNEAQ (reference sequence). The CDR3 loop spans 18 amino acids. Drawing the rest from reference TRBV7-9 and TRBJ2-7, the complete variable domain is DTGVSQNPRHKITKRGQNVTFRCDPISEHNRLYWYRQTLGQGPEFLTYFQNEAQLEKSRLLSDRFSAERPKGSFSTLEIQRTEQGDSAMYLCASSLGLAGGIITYEQYFGPGTRLTVT.